These 10 T cell receptor beta chains share one sample of origin, sequenced in a study of CD8+ T cells in alopecia areata. Documented time point: mouse skin 3 weeks after grafting. Following RNA extraction, reverse transcription yielded cDNA that acted as the sequencing template. The data were produced by immunoSEQ multiplex PCR, yet TCRdb's version contains in-frame clones alone and is incomplete. The sample is made up of 2,500 to 3,500 clones, none counted only once. The source was skin, collected at week 3. These receptors originate from a C3H/HeJ mouse with alopecia areata. This strain's MHC haplotype is H2-k.

Within the sample, this clone is medium-sized (0.01 to 0.1%). Gene names are the mouse ones. The read comes to an end 4 residues before the CDR3 does, leaving the germline J gene to fill in the end. The J gene is TRBJ1-2, the V gene TRBV19, with a tentative D call TRBD1 (6 bases). Germline V gene data show CDR1 as FNHDT and CDR2 as SITEND (reference sequence). The ends were cut back, 2 bases at V and 0 bases at J, with 8 bases in the middle. The CDR3 spans 14 residues. The part of the CDR3 DNA that was read is TGTGCCAGCAGTATGGACAGAACAAACTCC. Residues: CASSMDRTNS. The complete CDR3 reads CASSMDRTNSDYTF.

This clone was detected many times. These gene names are mouse names. The read finishes 4 residues shy of the CDR3 end, and the germline J gene is used to complete it. The J gene is TRBJ2-4, the V gene TRBV13-3, with TRBD2 as a possible D gene (6 bases). V gave up 3 bases and J gave up 0 bases, with 8 bases separating them. The CDR3 totals 14 residues. The V gene's germline CDR1 is NNHDY and CDR2 SYVADS. The part of the CDR3 DNA that was read is TGTGCCAGCAGTGCCGGGACTAGTCAAAAC. Encoded protein: CASSAGTSQN. The entire CDR3 protein is CASSAGTSQNTLYF.

This clone is categorized as medium-sized (0.01 to 0.1%). The gene names given are mouse names. The read ends 4 residues early relative to the CDR3; the germline J gene fills the gap. The V gene is TRBV19, the J gene TRBJ2-4, with TRBD1 as a possible D gene (6 bases). The CDR3 extends over 13 amino acids. Germline V gives CDR1 FNHDT, CDR2 SITEND (reference sequence). CDR3 protein: CASSIWDKNTLYF. The CDR3 DNA, read in part, is TGTGCCAGCAGTATCTGGGACAAAAAC.

This clone appeared a few times. Gene names denote mouse genes. The read terminates 4 residues ahead of where the CDR3 ends, so the germline J gene completes it. The chain is built from TRBV31 and TRBJ2-3; TRBD1 is a possible D gene (6 bases). This CDR3 contains 14 residues. Germline assignment: CDR1 GKSSPN and CDR2 SITVG. V lost 3 bases to trimming and J lost 0 bases, with 10 bases between them. Partial CDR3 DNA: TGTGCCTGGAGCACAGGGAATAGTGCAGAA. Protein product: CAWSTGNSAE. The full CDR3 protein reads CAWSTGNSAETLYF.

In its sample, this clone was seen many times. The gene symbols are mouse symbols. Coverage ceases 4 residues before the CDR3 finishes, and the germline J gene fills in the end. The rearrangement links TRBV31 to TRBJ1-2, with TRBD1 matching over 7 bases. The V and J ends lost 0 bases and 1 base, in that order; junction bases with no gene match: 2. This CDR3 is 14 amino acids long. CDR1 and CDR2 from the germline V gene are GKSSPN and SITVG. The CDR3 loop reads CAWSLDRVNSDYTF. The covered CDR3 bases are TGTGCCTGGAGTCTCGACAGGGTAAACTCC.

Of note for this clone: Gene names denote mouse genes. The sequence runs out 4 residues before the end of the CDR3; the remainder is reconstructed from the germline J gene. The chain recombines TRBV4 with TRBJ1-1, with D maybe TRBD1 (6 bases). The CDR3 runs 14 residues. The V gene lost 5 bases and the J gene lost 2 bases, with 12 bases spanning the gap. The germline gives CDR1 LGHDT, CDR2 YNNKQL (reference sequence). The CDR3 here is CASSRRDTNTEVFF. CDR3 DNA (partial): TGTGCCAGCAGCCGCCGGGACACTAACACA.

This clone counts as medium-sized. The listed genes are named as in mouse. Coverage ceases 4 residues before the CDR3 finishes, and the germline J gene fills in the end. V gene TRBV13-3 combines with J gene TRBJ2-3, with D tentatively TRBD1 (6 bases). Germline values: CDR1 NNHDY, CDR2 SYVADS. Trimming took off 5 bases at V and 0 bases at J, with 13 bases between the two ends. There are 15 residues in the CDR3. The CDR3 reads CASSDPGQSAETLYF. Incomplete CDR3 DNA: TGTGCCAGCAGCGATCCGGGACAAAGTGCAGAA.

This clone has ten or more counts. All gene names here are mouse names. The read terminates 4 residues ahead of where the CDR3 ends, so the germline J gene completes it. This chain uses TRBV5 with TRBJ2-7; 9 bases are a match to TRBD2. CDR1 and CDR2 from the germline V gene are LGHNA and YNLKQL (reference sequence). The CDR3 covers 15 residues. Partial CDR3 DNA: TGTGCCAGCAGCCAAGATCCCTGGGGGGGGTAT. Protein product: CASSQDPWGGY. The CDR3 in its entirety is CASSQDPWGGYEQYF.

For this clone: Genes and germline come from the mouse. The read ends 4 residues early relative to the CDR3; the germline J gene fills the gap. The V call is TRBV5, the J call TRBJ2-1; 10 bases are shared with TRBD2. This CDR3 is 15 amino acids long. Per germline, CDR1 LGHNA and CDR2 YNLKQL (reference sequence). Incomplete CDR3 DNA: TGTGCCAGCAGCCAAGAACTGGGGGGGTGGGCT. Amino acid sequence: CASSQELGGWA. The full-length CDR3 reads as CASSQELGGWAEQFF.

By sample fraction, this clone is medium-sized. Germline and genes: mouse. The read ends 4 residues shy of where the CDR3 ends; the end is completed using the germline J gene. V usage is TRBV16 and J usage is TRBJ1-2; 12 nucleotides agree with TRBD1. CDR1 and CDR2 (germline): SGHSA, FRNQAP. Losses at the gene ends were 5 bases for V and 4 bases for J; bases not matched to a gene: 8. The CDR3 is made up of 16 amino acids. CDR3 region: CASSPGTGGAGSDYTF. The CDR3 bases that were read are TGTGCAAGCAGCCCGGGGACAGGGGGCGCGGGCTCC.